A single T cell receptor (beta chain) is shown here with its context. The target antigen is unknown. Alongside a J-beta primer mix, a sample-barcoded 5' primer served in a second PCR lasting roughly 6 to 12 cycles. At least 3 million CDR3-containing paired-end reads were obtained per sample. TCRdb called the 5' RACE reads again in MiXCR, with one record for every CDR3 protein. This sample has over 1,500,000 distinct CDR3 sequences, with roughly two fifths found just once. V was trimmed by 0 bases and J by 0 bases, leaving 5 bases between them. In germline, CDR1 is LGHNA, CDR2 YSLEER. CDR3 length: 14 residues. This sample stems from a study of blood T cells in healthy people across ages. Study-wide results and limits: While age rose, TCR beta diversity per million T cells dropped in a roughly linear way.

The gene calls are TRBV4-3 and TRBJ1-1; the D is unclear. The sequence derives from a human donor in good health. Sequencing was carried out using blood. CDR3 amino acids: CASSQDWVNTEAFF. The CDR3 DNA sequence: TGCGCCAGCAGCCAAGATTGGGTGAACACTGAAGCTTTCTTT.